A selection of T cell receptor beta chains follows, all from one sample in a study of blood T cell repertoires in COVID-19. Sequencing used immunoSEQ multiplex PCR; TCRdb keeps in-frame clones, though not all of them. Of 85,000 to 130,000 clones in the sample, 91% are singletons; the top ten hold 6%. Sequencing was carried out using peripheral blood. Receptors were obtained from a human donor in a cohort sampled during active COVID-19. CDR3s leave out the opening cysteine and the closing phenylalanine or tryptophan. Clone size is stated in some rows and not others, as once, few, many or a class when expanded.

V: TRBV7-9
J: TRBJ1-5
size: -
CDR3: ASSPSAGVSQH

V: TRBV19
J: TRBJ2-7
size: -
CDR3: ASSPSSGISYEQY

V: TRBV5-6
J: TRBJ2-7
size: once
CDR3: ASSLGSASSYEQY

V: TRBV11-3
J: TRBJ2-1
size: -
CDR3: ASSLGRYNEQF

V: TRBV7-6
J: TRBJ2-3
size: -
CDR3: ASSLAGTGGADTQY

V: TRBV2
J: TRBJ1-1
size: -
CDR3: ATKAGNEGSAEAF

V: TRBV4-1
J: TRBJ1-5
size: once
CDR3: ASSQGATGISNQPQH

V: TRBV14
J: TRBJ1-6
size: -
CDR3: ASGHGQGGSPLH

V: TRBV5-6
J: TRBJ1-5
size: -
CDR3: ASSGGASGQPQH

V: TRBV2
J: TRBJ1-1
size: -
CDR3: ASSVRGRVNTEAF

V: TRBV29-1
J: TRBJ2-7
size: -
CDR3: SVELGDRAYEQY

V: TRBV5-6
J: TRBJ2-4
size: -
CDR3: ASSLGGGLAKNIQY

V: TRBV7-2
J: TRBJ2-5
size: -
CDR3: ASSLGLATETQY

V: TRBV24-1
J: TRBJ1-2
size: -
CDR3: ATRQGSAGGGYT

V: TRBV7-6
J: TRBJ2-7
size: -
CDR3: ASSSLAGVDEQY

V: TRBV19
J: TRBJ1-3
size: -
CDR3: ASSIGQGSSGNTIY

V: TRBV30
J: TRBJ2-1
size: -
CDR3: ASFVHKYNEQF

V: TRBV7-2
J: TRBJ2-1
size: -
CDR3: ASSTDTYNEQF

V: TRBV11-2
J: TRBJ2-7
size: -
CDR3: ASSSKLTGIQY

V: TRBV20-1
J: TRBJ1-1
size: -
CDR3: SAGLPPEAF

V: TRBV6-2/TRBV6-3
J: TRBJ1-5
size: -
CDR3: ASSFPGLDRAYQPQH

V: TRBV15
J: TRBJ2-4
size: -
CDR3: ATSRDEGVGVNIQY

V: TRBV6-4
J: TRBJ2-5
size: once
CDR3: ATRQGKETQY

V: TRBV5-1
J: TRBJ2-1
size: -
CDR3: ASSRGLGQGENEQF

V: TRBV6-5
J: TRBJ1-2
size: -
CDR3: ASSLDSYGYT

V: TRBV18
J: TRBJ1-1
size: -
CDR3: ASSYTGGTEAF

V: TRBV12-3/TRBV12-4
J: TRBJ2-1
size: -
CDR3: ASSLVGNEQF

V: TRBV4-1
J: TRBJ2-1
size: -
CDR3: ASSQKAGVYNEQF

V: TRBV9
J: TRBJ2-3
size: -
CDR3: ASSPSLGSPDTQY

V: TRBV9
J: TRBJ2-1
size: -
CDR3: ASSGDGGGGRDEQF

V: TRBV7-2
J: TRBJ2-3
size: -
CDR3: ASSASPLGSGRQDTQY

V: TRBV4-3
J: TRBJ2-3
size: -
CDR3: ASSQAQSDTQY

V: TRBV5-4
J: TRBJ2-3
size: -
CDR3: ASSGGSGGDTDTQY

V: TRBV6-5
J: TRBJ2-6
size: -
CDR3: ASSYWGTGANVLT

V: TRBV29-1
J: TRBJ2-7
size: -
CDR3: SVEGQGLGEQY

V: TRBV9
J: TRBJ2-1
size: -
CDR3: ASSASGAISYNEQF

V: TRBV30
J: TRBJ1-3
size: -
CDR3: ASSGNTIY

V: TRBV7-8
J: TRBJ2-2
size: -
CDR3: ASSFWIGTSGGANTGELF

V: TRBV6-2/TRBV6-3
J: TRBJ2-7
size: -
CDR3: ASSYWQNYEQY

V: TRBV6-2/TRBV6-3
J: TRBJ2-5
size: -
CDR3: ASSYVAGFQETQY

V: TRBV18
J: TRBJ2-3
size: few
CDR3: ASSAGTDTQY

V: TRBV15
J: TRBJ2-7
size: -
CDR3: ATSRSGASSYEQY

V: TRBV19
J: TRBJ1-6
size: -
CDR3: ASSSRDRGRYSPLH